This T cell receptor (beta chain) emerged from a study of chemoradiotherapy in HPV16-positive cancers. Profiled with immunoSEQ multiplex PCR; TCRdb holds only in-frame clones, not every one. This sample carries roughly 12,000 clones, about 60% of them seen once, and the ten largest clones take about 20%. Study-level points and caveats: Non-HPV-specific T cells did not expand in tumors during treatment, whereas candidate HPV-specific clones and E7-related motifs did. For HPV16-positive patients, expanding HPV-responsive T cells associated with longer recurrence-free survival. The functional HPV-specific definition rests on just a couple of HPV16-positive patients.

V gave up 6 bases and J gave up 3 bases; unmatched junction bases: 21. This CDR3 is built from 18 residues. Germline assignment: CDR1 SQVTM and CDR2 ANQGSEA. A remark on this clone: What it recognizes is unknown.

This material was acquired from a patient who underwent chemoradiotherapy. The chain uses TRBV29-1 and TRBJ1-1, with 8 nucleotides matching TRBD1. The sequence was obtained from a human donor with HPV-associated anogenital cancer. CDR3 DNA sequence: TGCAGCGTCGTTCCCTCAGGACAGGGCTGGGGAGTTGACACTGAAGCTTTCTTT. Its protein is CSVVPSGQGWGVDTEAFF.